This T cell receptor beta chain derives from a study of blood T cell repertoires in COVID-19. Whole-study context: Whether acute or convalescent, the COVID-19 samples came from the United States, Italy and Spain. From T cells, B-cell-depleted T cells, or PBMCs came the material, which was cDNA or gDNA.

As processed by the authors: Reference gene primer amplification in the assay estimated nucleated cell counts. TCRdb keeps only in-frame clones here, not all; method: immunoSEQ multiplex PCR. V and J calls and clone size are given by that table; D and trimming were obtained from the DNA. The table includes 120,000 to 150,000 clones, approximately 89% detected once. This clone was detected once. The germline V and J ends were trimmed by 0 bases and 0 bases, with 8 bases remaining between them. The germline CDR1 and CDR2 sequences are LNHNV and YYDKDF (reference sequence). The length of the CDR3 is 15 residues.

The sequenced sample consisted of peripheral blood. This sequence was found in a human donor in a cohort sampled during active COVID-19. The rearrangement uses TRBV15 and TRBJ1-1; D remains unclear. CDR3 sequence reads: CATSRDHSVNTEAFF. In DNA, the CDR3 is TGTGCCACCAGCAGAGATCACTCGGTGAACACTGAAGCTTTCTTT.